A selection of T cell receptor beta chains follows, all from one sample in a study of cytomegalovirus exposure and HLA in healthy donors. Repertoires were generated with immunoSEQ multiplex PCR, while TCRdb's copy carries only in-frame clones and drops some. This table holds 130,000 to 150,000 clones, around three quarters found once. Material for sequencing was PBMCs. The receptor source for this set is a woman aged 18-29 years in good health and CMV-seropositive. Both conserved end residues are part of each CDR3. The D gene is left open where the match is weak. Only some rows state a clone size, as once, few, many or a class for expanded clones.

J gene | D gene | V gene | clone size | CDR3 DNA | CDR3 protein
TRBJ1-1 | - | TRBV5-1 | - | TGCGCCAGCTCATCCCAAGGGGGGAACACTGAAGCTTTCTTT | CASSSQGGNTEAFF
TRBJ2-1 | TRBD2 | TRBV27 | - | TGTGCCAGCAGTGTATGTGGGCGGGGGACCTACAATGAGCAGTTCTTC | CASSVCGRGTYNEQFF
TRBJ1-2 | - | TRBV7-8 | few | TGTGCCAGCAGCCTCCGACGGAGGGGCAACCCGGGCGGTGGCTACACCTTC | CASSLRRRGNPGGGYTF
TRBJ1-6 | TRBD1 | TRBV19 | - | TGTGCCAGTAGGGGACAGGGGGTGAATTCACCCCTCCACTTT | CASRGQGVNSPLHF
TRBJ1-2 | TRBD1 | TRBV7-2 | - | TGTGCCAGCAGCTCCCCGGACAGGGAAATAAGCTATGGCTACACCTTC | CASSSPDREISYGYTF
TRBJ2-1 | TRBD2 | TRBV28 | - | TGTGCCAGCGCCCTTTCTGCCGGGGGGGCCGGGGGTGAGCAGTTCTTC | CASALSAGGAGGEQFF
TRBJ1-2 | - | TRBV19 | - | TGTGCCAGTCGGGAGGGCTATGGCTACACCTTC | CASREGYGYTF
TRBJ1-3 | - | TRBV5-6 | - | TGTGCCAGCAGCTTGGTAGAGGATCGAATCGGAAACACCATATATTTT | CASSLVEDRIGNTIYF
TRBJ1-1 | TRBD1 | TRBV2 | - | TGTGCCAGCAGTGACAGGGGGCGCAACACTGAAGCTTTCTTT | CASSDRGRNTEAFF
TRBJ2-7 | TRBD1 | TRBV2 | - | TGTGCCAGCAGGCCCGACAGGGCCCACGAGCAGTACTTC | CASRPDRAHEQYF
TRBJ1-1 | - | TRBV18 | once | TGTGCCAGCTCACCACCCTTGCGGAACACTGAAGCTTTCTTT | CASSPPLRNTEAFF
TRBJ1-1 | - | TRBV7-2 | - | TGTGCCAGCAGCTTAGCGAGATGGGCAGCTACTGAAGCTTTCTTT | CASSLARWAATEAFF
TRBJ2-2 | TRBD2 | TRBV2 | - | TGTGCCAGCAGGAGGACTAGCGGGGATGGGGAGCTGTTTTTT | CASRRTSGDGELFF
TRBJ2-5 | - | TRBV7-8 | - | TGTGCCAGCAGCTTACGGCGCAGGCGAACCCAAGAGACCCAGTACTTC | CASSLRRRRTQETQYF
TRBJ2-7 | TRBD1 | TRBV29-1 | once | TGCAGCGGTATAGGACAGGGAGGCTACGAGCAGTACTTC | CSGIGQGGYEQYF
TRBJ2-7 | TRBD1 | TRBV2 | once | TGTGCCAGCAGTGAAGCGCGGGCAGGGGGCTTCGAGCAGTACTTC | CASSEARAGGFEQYF
TRBJ2-5 | - | TRBV11-2 | - | TGTGCCAGCAGCTTATGGCCCTTCGAGACCCAGTACTTC | CASSLWPFETQYF
TRBJ1-1 | - | TRBV2 | - | TGTGCCAGCAGTGTGCAGGGGTACGCTGAAGCTTTCTTT | CASSVQGYAEAFF
TRBJ2-1 | - | TRBV7-9 | few | TGTGCCAGCAGCTTAGGGCGGTACGTTGAGCAGTTCTTC | CASSLGRYVEQFF
TRBJ1-1 | - | TRBV28 | once | TGTGCCAGCAGTTTAGGGGCCAGTAATGCTTTCTTT | CASSLGASNAFF
TRBJ1-2 | TRBD1 | TRBV19 | - | TGTGCCAGCTCCCCAGGGGGACTGTATGGCTACACCTTC | CASSPGGLYGYTF
TRBJ2-3 | TRBD1 | TRBV10-3 | once | TGTGCCATCAGTGAGTCCCCGACAGGGGTGACAGATACGCAGTATTTT | CAISESPTGVTDTQYF
TRBJ1-2 | - | TRBV9 | - | TGTGCCAGCAGCGTTGGTCGCGGGAATTTTGGCTACACCTTC | CASSVGRGNFGYTF
TRBJ1-2 | - | TRBV10-2 | - | TGCGCCAGCAAGCCCTATGGTATCCTACCATCCTACTATGGCTACACCTTC | CASKPYGILPSYYGYTF
TRBJ1-2 | - | TRBV6-9 | once | TGTGCCAGCAGTTGTTGGGAGGGACCCAATGGCTACACCTTC | CASSCWEGPNGYTF
TRBJ2-5 | - | TRBV19 | - | TGTGCCAGTAGCGCATACCGGGACACCCCCAAAGAGACCCAGTACTTC | CASSAYRDTPKETQYF
TRBJ2-6 | - | TRBV28 | many | TGTGCCAGCAGTTCCAGGGGTCCTGGGGCCAACGTCCTGACTTTC | CASSSRGPGANVLTF
TRBJ1-4 | - | TRBV18 | - | TGTGCCAGCTCACCAACACAGGGTTCAGAAGGAAAACTGTTTTTT | CASSPTQGSEGKLFF
TRBJ2-3 | TRBD2 | TRBV27 | - | TGTGCCAGCAGGGAGACCGGCGGGGGGGCGTCCGATACGCAGTATTTT | CASRETGGGASDTQYF
TRBJ2-7 | TRBD2 | TRBV7-6 | - | TGTGCCAGCAGCTTAGGACTAGCGGGGTACGAGCAGTACTTC | CASSLGLAGYEQYF
TRBJ2-2 | - | TRBV10-3 | - | TGTGCCATCAGCCCGGACACCCGGTTGGTGTTTTTT | CAISPDTRLVFF
TRBJ2-7 | - | TRBV14 | - | TGTGCCAGCAGCCAAGAATTGCAGGGCCAGCAGTACTTC | CASSQELQGQQYF
TRBJ2-3 | TRBD2 | TRBV6-4 | - | TGTGCCAGCAGTGAACGAGCTAGCGGGGCGGATACGCAGTATTTT | CASSERASGADTQYF
TRBJ2-7 | TRBD2 | TRBV13 | - | TGTGCCAGCAGCCGTACGGGACTAGCGGGGATCGAGCAGTACTTC | CASSRTGLAGIEQYF
TRBJ1-3 | - | TRBV28 | - | TGTGCCAGTACACCCGGGGGCTCTGGAAACACCATATATTTT | CASTPGGSGNTIYF
TRBJ2-5 | - | TRBV5-1 | - | TGCGCCAGCAGCCCGACCCCGGGTTCTCAAGAGACCCAGTACTTC | CASSPTPGSQETQYF
TRBJ2-3 | - | TRBV6-5 | few | TGTGCCAGCAGTTACGTGAGGGACACAGATACGCAGTATTTT | CASSYVRDTDTQYF
TRBJ1-2 | TRBD1 | TRBV6-5 | - | TGCGCCAGCAGTTTCGGGACAGGGTCCTTCTATGGCTACACCTTC | CASSFGTGSFYGYTF
TRBJ1-2 | TRBD1 | TRBV11-2 | - | TGTGCCAGCAGCTTAGGTCCAGGGGGCAGCTATGGCTACACCTTC | CASSLGPGGSYGYTF
TRBJ1-2 | TRBD1 | TRBV30 | - | TGTGCCTGGAGTCCAGGACAGGGGGCCCTCTATGGCTACACCTTC | CAWSPGQGALYGYTF
TRBJ2-5 | TRBD1 | TRBV18 | - | TGTGCCAGCTCAAGCCTTAGGGGGCTACAAGAGACCCAGTACTTC | CASSSLRGLQETQYF
TRBJ2-2 | TRBD2 | TRBV12-5 | - | TGTGCTAGTGGTCCGGGACTAGCTACCGGGGAGCTGTTTTTT | CASGPGLATGELFF